The present T cell receptor (beta chain) was sequenced within a study of T cell changes during pregnancy in multiple sclerosis. Germline V lookup: CDR1 SGHRS, CDR2 YFSETQ. The V end lost 3 bases, the J end lost 2 bases, and 12 bases lay between the germline ends. The CDR3 length is 14 residues. Measured with immunoSEQ multiplex PCR; TCRdb has only the in-frame clones, and not every one. The top ten clones hold roughly 4.9% of a sample with about 40,000 clones, approximately 88% of them seen once. This TCR was sampled from a female donor in good health, enrolled as a control in a pregnancy study. This sequence joins TRBV5-1 and TRBJ2-7, with D possibly matching TRBD2 (5 bases). The source was peripheral blood, collected in the first trimester of pregnancy. DNA for the CDR3: TGCGCCAGCAGCTGGATGACCGGGACCTACGAGCAGTACTTC. Translation gives CASSWMTGTYEQYF.